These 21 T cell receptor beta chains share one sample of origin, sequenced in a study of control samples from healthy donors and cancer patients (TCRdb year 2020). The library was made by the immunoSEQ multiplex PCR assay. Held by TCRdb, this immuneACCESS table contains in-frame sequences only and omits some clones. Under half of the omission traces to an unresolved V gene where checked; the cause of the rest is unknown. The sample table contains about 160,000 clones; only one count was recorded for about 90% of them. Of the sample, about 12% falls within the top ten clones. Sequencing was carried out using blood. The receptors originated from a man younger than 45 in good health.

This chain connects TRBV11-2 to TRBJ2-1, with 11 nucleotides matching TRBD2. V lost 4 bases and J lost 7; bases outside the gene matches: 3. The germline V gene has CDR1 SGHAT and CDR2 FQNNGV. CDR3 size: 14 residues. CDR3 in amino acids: CASSYGTSGNEQFF. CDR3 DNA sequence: TGTGCCAGCAGCTACGGGACTAGCGGTAATGAGCAGTTCTTC.

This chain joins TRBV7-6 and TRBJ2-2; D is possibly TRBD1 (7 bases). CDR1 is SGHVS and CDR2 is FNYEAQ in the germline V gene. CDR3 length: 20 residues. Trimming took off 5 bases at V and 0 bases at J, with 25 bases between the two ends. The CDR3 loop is CASSPDLRGQPRPNTGELFF. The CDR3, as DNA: TGTGCCAGCAGCCCAGATTTGCGGGGACAGCCAAGACCGAACACCGGGGAGCTGTTTTTT.

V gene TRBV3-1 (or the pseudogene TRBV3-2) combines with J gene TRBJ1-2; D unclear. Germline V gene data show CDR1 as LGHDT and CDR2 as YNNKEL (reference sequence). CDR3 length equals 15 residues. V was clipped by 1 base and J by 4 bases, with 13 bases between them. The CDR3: CASSQGPNAGYGYTF. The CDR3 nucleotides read TGTGCCAGCAGCCAAGGGCCTAATGCGGGCTATGGCTACACCTTC.

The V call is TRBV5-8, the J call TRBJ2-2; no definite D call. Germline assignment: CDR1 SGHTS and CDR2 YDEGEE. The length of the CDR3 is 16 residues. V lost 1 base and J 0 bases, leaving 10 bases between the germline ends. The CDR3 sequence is CASSLPGRSNTGELFF. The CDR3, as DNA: TGTGCCAGCAGCTTGCCCGGGCGATCGAACACCGGGGAGCTGTTTTTT.

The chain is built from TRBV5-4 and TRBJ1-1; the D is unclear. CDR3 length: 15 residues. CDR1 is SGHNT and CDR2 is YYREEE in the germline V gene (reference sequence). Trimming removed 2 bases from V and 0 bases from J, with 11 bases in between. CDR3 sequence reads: CASSLIEFMNTEAFF. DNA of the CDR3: TGTGCCAGCAGCTTAATAGAATTCATGAACACTGAAGCTTTCTTT.

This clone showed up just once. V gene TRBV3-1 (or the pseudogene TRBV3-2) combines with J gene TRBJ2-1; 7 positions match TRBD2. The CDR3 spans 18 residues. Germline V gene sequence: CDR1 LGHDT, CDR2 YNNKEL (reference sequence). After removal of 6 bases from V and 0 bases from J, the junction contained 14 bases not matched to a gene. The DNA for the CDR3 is TGTGCCAGCAGTCGACGCCCCCTAGCGGCCGCCTCCTACAATGAGCAGTTCTTC. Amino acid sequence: CASSRRPLAAASYNEQFF.

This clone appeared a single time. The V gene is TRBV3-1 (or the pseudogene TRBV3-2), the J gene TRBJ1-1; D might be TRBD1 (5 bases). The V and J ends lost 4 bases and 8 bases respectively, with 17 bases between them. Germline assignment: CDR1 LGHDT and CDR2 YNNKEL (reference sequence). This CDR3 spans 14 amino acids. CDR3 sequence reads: CASSRFTGSDEAFF. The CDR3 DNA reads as TGTGCCAGCAGCCGGTTCACAGGATCCGACGAAGCTTTCTTT.

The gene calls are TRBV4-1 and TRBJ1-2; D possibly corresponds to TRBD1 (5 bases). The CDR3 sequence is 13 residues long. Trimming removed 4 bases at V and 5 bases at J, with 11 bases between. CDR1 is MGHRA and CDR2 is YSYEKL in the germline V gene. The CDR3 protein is CASSPPDKYGYTF. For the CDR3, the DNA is TGCGCCAGCAGCCCCCCGGACAAGTATGGCTACACCTTC.

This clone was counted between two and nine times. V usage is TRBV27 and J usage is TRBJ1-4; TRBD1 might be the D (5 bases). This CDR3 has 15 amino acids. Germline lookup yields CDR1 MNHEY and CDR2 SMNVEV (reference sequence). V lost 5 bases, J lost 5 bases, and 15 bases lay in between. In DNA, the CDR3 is TGTGCCAGCAGTCCCCACGGGGGTACGAATGAAAAACTGTTTTTT. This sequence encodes CASSPHGGTNEKLFF.

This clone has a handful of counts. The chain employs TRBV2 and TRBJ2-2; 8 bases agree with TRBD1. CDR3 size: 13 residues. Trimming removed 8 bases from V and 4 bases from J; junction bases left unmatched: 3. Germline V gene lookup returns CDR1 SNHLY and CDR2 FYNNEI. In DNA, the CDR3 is TGTGCCAGCGGGACAGGCTTCACCGGGGAGCTGTTTTTT. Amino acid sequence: CASGTGFTGELFF.

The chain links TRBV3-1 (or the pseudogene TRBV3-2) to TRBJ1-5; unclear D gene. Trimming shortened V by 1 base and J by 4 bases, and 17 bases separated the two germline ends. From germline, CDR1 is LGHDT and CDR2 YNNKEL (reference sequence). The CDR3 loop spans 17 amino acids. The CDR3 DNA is TGTGCCAGCAGCCAAGGCTTATACTGGGGTCGGAATCAGCCCCAGCATTTT. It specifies CASSQGLYWGRNQPQHF.

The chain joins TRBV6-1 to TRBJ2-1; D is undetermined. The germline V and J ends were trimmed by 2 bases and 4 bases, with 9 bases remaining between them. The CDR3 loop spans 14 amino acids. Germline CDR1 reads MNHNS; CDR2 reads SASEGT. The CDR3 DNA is TGTGCCAGCAGTGAAACTCCTCGGTACAATGAGCAGTTCTTC. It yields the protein CASSETPRYNEQFF.

The CDR3 reads CASSQDSEAFF. The CDR3, as DNA: TGTGCCAGCAGCCAAGACAGTGAAGCTTTCTTT. The chain is built from TRBV14 and TRBJ1-1; unclear D gene. V was cut by 0 bases and J by 7 bases, with 3 bases left in between. CDR1 and CDR2 (germline): SGHDN, FVKESK. The CDR3 is 11 residues long.

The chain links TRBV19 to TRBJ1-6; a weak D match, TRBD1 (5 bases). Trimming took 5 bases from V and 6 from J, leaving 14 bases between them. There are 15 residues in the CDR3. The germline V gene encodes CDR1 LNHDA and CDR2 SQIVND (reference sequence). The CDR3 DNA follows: TGTGCCAGTAGTCGGGGACTTCTTACTAATTCACCCCTCCACTTT. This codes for CASSRGLLTNSPLHF.

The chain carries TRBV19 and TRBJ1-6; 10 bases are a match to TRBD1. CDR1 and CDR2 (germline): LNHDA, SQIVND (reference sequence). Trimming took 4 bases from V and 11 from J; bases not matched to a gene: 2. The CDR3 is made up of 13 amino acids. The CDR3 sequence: CASSTDRGTPLHF. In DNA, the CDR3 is TGTGCCAGTAGTACGGACAGGGGGACACCCCTCCACTTT.

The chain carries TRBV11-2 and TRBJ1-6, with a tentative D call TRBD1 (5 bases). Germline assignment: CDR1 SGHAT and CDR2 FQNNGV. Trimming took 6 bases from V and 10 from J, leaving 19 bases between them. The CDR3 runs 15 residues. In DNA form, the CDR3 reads TGTGCCAGCAGTCTCTTTCAGGGCGAGGGGTCACCCCTCCACTTT. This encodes CASSLFQGEGSPLHF.

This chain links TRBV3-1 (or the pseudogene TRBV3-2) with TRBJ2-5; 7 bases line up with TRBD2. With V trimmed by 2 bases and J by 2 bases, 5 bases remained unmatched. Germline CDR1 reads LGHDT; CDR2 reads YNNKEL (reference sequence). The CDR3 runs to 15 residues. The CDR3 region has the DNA TGTGCCAGCAGCCAACCCGGGACTAAACAAGAGACCCAGTACTTC. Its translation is CASSQPGTKQETQYF.

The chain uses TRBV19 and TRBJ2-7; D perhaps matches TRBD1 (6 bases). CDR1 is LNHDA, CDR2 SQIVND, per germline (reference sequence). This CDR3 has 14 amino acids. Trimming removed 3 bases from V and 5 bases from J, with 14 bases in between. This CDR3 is CASSMGNRAHEQYF. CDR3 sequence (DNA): TGTGCCAGTAGTATGGGTAACAGGGCCCACGAGCAGTACTTC.

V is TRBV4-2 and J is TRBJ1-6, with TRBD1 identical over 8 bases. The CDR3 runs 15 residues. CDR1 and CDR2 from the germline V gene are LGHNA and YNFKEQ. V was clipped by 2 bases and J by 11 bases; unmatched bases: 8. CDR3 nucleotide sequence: TGTGCCAGCAGCCAAAAGGGGACAGGTCGGACACCCCTCCACTTT. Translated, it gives CASSQKGTGRTPLHF.

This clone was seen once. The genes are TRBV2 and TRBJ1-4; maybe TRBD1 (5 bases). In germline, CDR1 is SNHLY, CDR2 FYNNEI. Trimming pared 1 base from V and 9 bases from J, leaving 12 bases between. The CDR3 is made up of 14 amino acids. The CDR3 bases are TGTGCCAGCAGTGAAGGGCAGGGCCGGCAAAAACTGTTTTTT. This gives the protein CASSEGQGRQKLFF.

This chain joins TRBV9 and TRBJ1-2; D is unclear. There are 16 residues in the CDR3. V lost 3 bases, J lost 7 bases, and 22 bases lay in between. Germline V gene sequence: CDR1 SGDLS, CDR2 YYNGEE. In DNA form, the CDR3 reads TGTGCCAGCAGCGCCTTCCTGGTTACTGCCTCGGGTGGCTACACCTTC. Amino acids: CASSAFLVTASGGYTF.